This is a list of T cell receptor beta chains from one sample in a study of shared clonotypes between healthy human individuals. Here immunoSEQ multiplex PCR was the method, and the copy in TCRdb shows in-frame clones only, minus some. Seen here are 980,000 or so clones, 76% observed once, and the top ten hold over 1.3%. Specimen: memory CD4+ T cells sorted from blood. These receptors all come from a man younger than 35 in good health. Both conserved end residues are part of each CDR3. The D gene is left open where the match is weak. Where a row states a size, it is once, few, many or the class of an expanded clone; other rows omit it.

TRBD2 NA TRBJ2-1 TRBV5-1 TGCGCCAGCAGCCTTAGCGGGAGTTTGGCCAATGAGCAGTTCTTC CASSLSGSLANEQFF
NA once TRBJ2-1 TRBV5-5 TGTGCCAGCAGCTTGGGTTTCGCGGGGTACAATGAGCAGTTCTTC CASSLGFAGYNEQFF
TRBD2 NA TRBJ2-7 TRBV5-1 TGCGCCAGCAGCTTGGATAGCGGGGGGTTGTACGAGCAGTACTTC CASSLDSGGLYEQYF
NA few TRBJ1-4 TRBV12-5 TGTGCTAGTGGTTTGGTCAGACAGGTCCCTAATGAAAAACTGTTTTTT CASGLVRQVPNEKLFF
NA NA TRBJ2-2 TRBV19 TGTGCCAGTAGTATACCAGGGACAAACACCGGGGAGCTGTTTTTT CASSIPGTNTGELFF
NA few TRBJ1-1 TRBV5-4 TGTGCCAGCAGCTTTATGTGGGGGTTTGCCACAAACACTGAAGCTTTCTTT CASSFMWGFATNTEAFF
TRBD1 NA TRBJ2-7 TRBV6-1 TGTGCCAGCAGTGGAGGGACAGACGGCACCTACGAGCAGTACTTC CASSGGTDGTYEQYF
NA NA TRBJ2-2 TRBV2 TGTGCCAGCAGTGTGGGGGGAGGGAACACCGGGGAGCTGTTTTTT CASSVGGGNTGELFF
TRBD2 few TRBJ2-1 TRBV7-2 TGTGCCAGCAGCCCCAGGACTAGCGGGAGGGTGTCCTACAATGAGCAGTTCTTC CASSPRTSGRVSYNEQFF
NA NA TRBJ1-3 TRBV7-2 TGTGCCAGCAGCCCCAGCTGGGCTGACTCTGGAAACACCATATATTTT CASSPSWADSGNTIYF
NA NA TRBJ1-6 TRBV6-1 TGTGCCAGCAGTGAACTTTGGGTTGGTAATTCACCCCTCCACTTT CASSELWVGNSPLHF
TRBD1 once TRBJ1-4 TRBV28 TGTGCCAGCAGTTTCTTTTCTCCAGGGGGTGAAAAACTGTTTTTT CASSFFSPGGEKLFF
TRBD2 NA TRBJ2-7 TRBV19 TGTGCCAGTGTCAAGACTAGCGGAGCCTACGAGCAGTACTTC CASVKTSGAYEQYF
NA NA TRBJ1-4 TRBV6-1 TGTGCCACTACAGTACGACACCACGAAGGAAAACTGTTTTTT CATTVRHHEGKLFF
TRBD1 NA TRBJ1-6 TRBV30 TGTGCCTGGAGTCCCCGGGACAGGGGTTCACCCCTCCACTTT CAWSPRDRGSPLHF
TRBD2 NA TRBJ2-1 TRBV5-1 TGCGCCAGCAGCGGTAGCGGGAGTAACAATGAGCAGTTCTTC CASSGSGSNNEQFF
TRBD1 NA TRBJ1-2 TRBV2 TGTGCCAGCAGTGCTCAGGGACAGCTAGGCCATGGCTACACCTTC CASSAQGQLGHGYTF
NA NA TRBJ1-6 TRBV4-3 TGCGCCAGCAGCCAAGATTATGTTGTACACCTTCCCAGGGATAATTCACCCCTCCACTTT CASSQDYVVHLPRDNSPLHF
NA NA TRBJ1-2 TRBV21-1 TGTGCCAGCAGCACCAGGGGGGTTGGCTACACCTTC CASSTRGVGYTF
NA NA TRBJ2-6 TRBV27 TGTGCCAGCACCGACTCCGGTGGGGCCAACGTCCTGACTTTC CASTDSGGANVLTF
NA few TRBJ2-3 TRBV5-1 TGCGCCAGCAGCTTGGGGGACAGCACAGATACGCAGTATTTT CASSLGDSTDTQYF
TRBD2 few TRBJ2-5 TRBV14 TGTGCCAGCAGCCAACAAGCGGGAGCTGGGGAGACCCAGTACTTC CASSQQAGAGETQYF
NA NA TRBJ1-2 TRBV7-2 TGTGCCAGCAGCTTAGCGGGTTGGGGGGATCATGGCTACACCTTC CASSLAGWGDHGYTF
NA NA TRBJ2-5 TRBV2 TGTGCCAGCAGGGCCGTCCAATACCAAGAGACCCAGTACTTC CASRAVQYQETQYF
NA NA TRBJ1-5 TRBV2 TGTGCCAGCGGCCGGGGCTATTCTAATCAGCCCCAGCATTTT CASGRGYSNQPQHF
TRBD2 NA TRBJ2-5 TRBV4-2 TGTGCCAGCAGCCGTTGGGCTAGCGGCTTAGAGACCCAGTACTTC CASSRWASGLETQYF
NA NA TRBJ2-3 TRBV18 TGTGCCAGCTCACTCCACAGCGGAGATACGCAGTATTTT CASSLHSGDTQYF
TRBD1 NA TRBJ1-1 TRBV5-1 TGCGCCAGCAGCGGACGGGGGACAGTTAGAGGCACTGAAGCTTTCTTT CASSGRGTVRGTEAFF
NA NA TRBJ2-3 TRBV5-1 TGCGCCAGCAGCTTGGTAAACAGGGACACAGATACGCAGTATTTT CASSLVNRDTDTQYF
TRBD2 once TRBJ2-5 TRBV5-6 TGTGCCAGCAGCTTGCTTGCGGGAGTTATAGAGACCCAGTACTTC CASSLLAGVIETQYF
NA NA TRBJ2-1 TRBV18 TGTGCCAGCTCACCGGGGGAGGTAGACAATGAGCAGTTCTTC CASSPGEVDNEQFF
NA NA TRBJ2-5 TRBV2 TGTGCCAGCAGTGCGCGACGGGGGCAAGAGACCCAGTACTTC CASSARRGQETQYF
NA NA TRBJ2-3 TRBV29-1 TGCAGCGTTGACAATACGCAGTATTTT CSVDNTQYF
TRBD1 NA TRBJ2-5 TRBV27 TGTGCCAGCAGTGATGAGGGGGCGACGGAGACCCAGTACTTC CASSDEGATETQYF
NA many TRBJ2-7 TRBV11-2 TGTGCCAGCAGCCTCACGACCTACGAGCAGTACTTC CASSLTTYEQYF
TRBD1 NA TRBJ2-2 TRBV4-3 TGCGCCAGCAGCCACCAGGGGGCGGGTACCGGGGAGCTGTTTTTT CASSHQGAGTGELFF
NA NA TRBJ1-6 TRBV6-6 TGTGCCAGCAGTTCACAAGGAAATTCACCCCTCCACTTT CASSSQGNSPLHF
NA NA TRBJ2-3 TRBV9 TGTGCCAGCAGCGTCGAGCTATTGGATACGCAGTATTTT CASSVELLDTQYF
NA NA TRBJ1-5 TRBV7-2 TGTGCCAGCAGCTCGACCGGGATCAAGCCCCAGCATTTT CASSSTGIKPQHF
NA NA TRBJ1-1 TRBV7-8 TGTGCCAGCAGCCCTTCCACGGAAGGGGGCACTGAAGCTTTCTTT CASSPSTEGGTEAFF
TRBD1 NA TRBJ2-2 TRBV7-3 TGTGCCAGCAGCCTCCAACAGGGGGCGGGCACCGGGGAGCTGTTTTTT CASSLQQGAGTGELFF
NA NA TRBJ2-1 TRBV6-1 TGTGCCAGCAGTGGGTCGAGGGTAAAGCAGTTCTTC CASSGSRVKQFF
TRBD2 NA TRBJ2-1 TRBV13 TGTGCCAGCAGCACCAAGCCGCATGTGGGCGGGGGGGCGAACAATGAGCAGTTCTTC CASSTKPHVGGGANNEQFF
TRBD1 NA TRBJ2-5 TRBV2 TGTGCCAGCAGTGCGGACAGGTGGACCAAAGAGACCCAGTACTTC CASSADRWTKETQYF
NA NA TRBJ2-5 TRBV5-1 TGCGCCAGCAGCTTGGGGGCCGGGGCCCCAGAGACCCAGTACTTC CASSLGAGAPETQYF
TRBD1 NA TRBJ2-7 TRBV25-1 TGTGCCAGCAGTGAAGGGACAGCCAGACCCGAGCAGTACTTC CASSEGTARPEQYF
TRBD1 NA TRBJ1-1 TRBV28 TGTGCCAGCAGTTTGGTCCAGGGGGCAATTGAAGCTTTCTTT CASSLVQGAIEAFF
NA NA TRBJ2-7 TRBV10-1 TGCGCCAGCAGTGAGTCGAGGGGGGCAACCATGTTCGACGAGCAGTACTTC CASSESRGATMFDEQYF
TRBD1 NA TRBJ1-3 TRBV11-2 TGTGCCAGCAGCTTGGGACAGGGTTCCATATATTTT CASSLGQGSIYF
NA NA TRBJ2-3 TRBV19 TGTGCCAGTAGGAGCGACGGGGGGCCTTGGGATACGCAGTATTTT CASRSDGGPWDTQYF
NA many TRBJ1-4 TRBV28 TGTGCCACCGGTTGGGGGCTAGGGGCTAATGAAAAACTGTTTTTT CATGWGLGANEKLFF
TRBD2 once TRBJ2-3 TRBV4-3 TGCGCCAGCAGCCAAGGAACTAGCGGGAGTACTACCACAGATACGCAGTATTTT CASSQGTSGSTTTDTQYF
TRBD1 NA TRBJ1-2 TRBV5-6 TGTGCCAGCAGCTCCGGACAGGGGAGGTGGTGCACCTTC CASSSGQGRWCTF
NA once TRBJ2-1 TRBV4-3 TGCGCCAGCAGCCAAGATCTAGTGGGAGACAATGAGCAGTTCTTC CASSQDLVGDNEQFF
NA NA TRBJ1-6 TRBV10-3 TGTGCCATCAGTGGAAGAGGACAGTATAATTCACCCCTCCACTTT CAISGRGQYNSPLHF
NA NA TRBJ1-5 TRBV10-3 TGTGCCATCAGTGAACGGGACATCAATCAGCCCCAGCATTTT CAISERDINQPQHF
NA NA TRBJ1-2 TRBV6-5 TGTGCCAGCAGAAAGGACTATGGCTACACCTTC CASRKDYGYTF
TRBD2 many TRBJ2-4 TRBV18 TGTGCCAGCTCACCACCGATCAGCGGGGGGGCCAGAGCCAAAAACATTCAGTACTTC CASSPPISGGARAKNIQYF
NA NA TRBJ2-7 TRBV6-1 TGTGCCAGCAGTGATGGGGGATTGAGGGAGCAGTACTTC CASSDGGLREQYF